This TCR beta chain was captured by sequencing in a study of shared clonotypes between healthy human individuals. Study conclusions and caveats: Sampling involved blood alone; tissue repertoires likely differ. Sequencing depth was a factor that was expected to affect clonotype sharing among donors.

Assay: immunoSEQ multiplex PCR; the TCRdb copy retains only in-frame clones and omits some. The sample shows roughly 2,500,000 clones, approximately 93% of them seen only once. A note on this clone: Its antigen is as yet unknown. Germline is not matched at one junction end, which may reflect a read error. This CDR3 is also generated by other DNA sequences in the sample.

The sample comprised naive CD4+ T cells from PBMCs. As to subset: CD45RA+ positively selected. The sequence derives from a man between 18 and 35 years old in good health. Some clones in this sample may be carry-over from other donors' samples.

DNA for the CDR3: TGTGCTAGCAGCTTAGGATCGCTCGGTGCAGATACGCAGTATTTT. Translation gives CASSLGSLGADTQYF. This chain joins TRBV7-3 and TRBJ2-3; D is undetermined. Germline CDR1 SGHTA, CDR2 FQGTGA. This CDR3 comprises 15 residues.